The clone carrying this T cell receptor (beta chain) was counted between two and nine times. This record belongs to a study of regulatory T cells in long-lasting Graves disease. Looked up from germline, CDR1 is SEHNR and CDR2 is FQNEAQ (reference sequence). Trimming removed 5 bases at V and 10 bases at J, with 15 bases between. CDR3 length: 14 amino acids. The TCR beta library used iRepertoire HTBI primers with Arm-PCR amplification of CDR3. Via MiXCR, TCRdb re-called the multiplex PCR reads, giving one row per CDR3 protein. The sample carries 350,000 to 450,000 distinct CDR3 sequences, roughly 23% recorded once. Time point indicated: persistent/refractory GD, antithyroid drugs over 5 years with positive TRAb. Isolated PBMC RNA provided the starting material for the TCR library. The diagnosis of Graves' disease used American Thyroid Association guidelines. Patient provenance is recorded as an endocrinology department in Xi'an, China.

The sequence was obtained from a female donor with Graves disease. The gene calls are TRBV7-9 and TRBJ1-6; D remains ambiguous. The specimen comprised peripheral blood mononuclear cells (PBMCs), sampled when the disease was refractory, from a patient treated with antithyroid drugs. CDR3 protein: CASSLAGSRSPLHF. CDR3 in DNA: TGTGCCAGCAGCCTGGCGGGGAGTCGGTCACCCCTCCACTTT. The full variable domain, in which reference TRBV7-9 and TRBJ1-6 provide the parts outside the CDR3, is DTGVSQNPRHKITKRGQNVTFRCDPISEHNRLYWYRQTLGQGPEFLTYFQNEAQLEKSRLLSDRFSAERPKGSFSTLEIQRTEQGDSAMYLCASSLAGSRSPLHFGNGTRLTVT.